This T cell receptor beta chain was sequenced for a study of control samples from healthy donors and cancer patients (dated by TCRdb to between 2020 and 2021). V and J lose 3 bases and 4 bases, and a span of 10 bases separates them. CDR1 and CDR2, looked up from the germline V gene (reference sequence), are LGHDT and YNNKEL. From the cysteine through the phenylalanine, the CDR3 covers 14 amino acids. Just the 42-base CDR3 DNA is kept, in frame starting at base 1. Library generation was performed with the immunoSEQ multiplex PCR assay. TCRdb stores this immuneACCESS table with in-frame sequences only. Part of the clones is absent; in the studies checked, under half of the shortfall reflects unresolved V genes, and no reason is known for the rest. The sample has 180,000 or so clones on record, around 92% of them singletons. The ten largest clones add up to roughly 1.6% of the sample. As to this clone: This receptor's antigen is unknown. Per-nucleotide qualities are absent, and no much larger clonotype sits a single base away.

The specimen was blood. In this chain, TRBV3-1 (or the pseudogene TRBV3-2) is recombined with TRBJ1-5, with TRBD1 perhaps the D gene, on 6 matching bases. This TCR derives from a woman younger than 45 in good health. At the DNA level, the sequence is TGTGCCAGCAGCCAGGGGGCCCCGAATCAGCCCCAGCATTTT. This is translated as CASSQGAPNQPQHF.